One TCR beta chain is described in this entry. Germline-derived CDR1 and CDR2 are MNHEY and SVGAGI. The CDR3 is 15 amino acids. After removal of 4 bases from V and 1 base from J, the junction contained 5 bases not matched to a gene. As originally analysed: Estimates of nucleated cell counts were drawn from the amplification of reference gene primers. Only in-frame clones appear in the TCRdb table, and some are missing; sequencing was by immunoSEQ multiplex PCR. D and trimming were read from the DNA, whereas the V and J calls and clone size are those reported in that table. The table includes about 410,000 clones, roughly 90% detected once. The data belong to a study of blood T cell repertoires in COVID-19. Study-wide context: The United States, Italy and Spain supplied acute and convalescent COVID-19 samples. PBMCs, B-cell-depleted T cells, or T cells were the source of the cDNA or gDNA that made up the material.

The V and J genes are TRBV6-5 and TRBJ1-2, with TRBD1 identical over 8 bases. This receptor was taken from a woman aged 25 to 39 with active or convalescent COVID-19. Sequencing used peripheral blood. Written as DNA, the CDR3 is TGTGCCAGCAGTTCCGGGACAGGATTTAACTATGGCTACACCTTC. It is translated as CASSSGTGFNYGYTF.